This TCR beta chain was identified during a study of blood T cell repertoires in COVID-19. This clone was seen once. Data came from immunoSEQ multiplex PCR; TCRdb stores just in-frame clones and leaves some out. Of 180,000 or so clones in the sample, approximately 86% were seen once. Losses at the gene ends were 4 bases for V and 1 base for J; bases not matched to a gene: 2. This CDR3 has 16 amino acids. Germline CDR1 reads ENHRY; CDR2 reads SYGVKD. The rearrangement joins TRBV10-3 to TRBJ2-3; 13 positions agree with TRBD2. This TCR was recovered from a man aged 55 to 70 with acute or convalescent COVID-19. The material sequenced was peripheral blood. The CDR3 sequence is CAISGGTSGGTDTQYF. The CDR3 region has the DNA TGTGCCATCAGTGGTGGGACTAGCGGGGGCACAGATACGCAGTATTTT.